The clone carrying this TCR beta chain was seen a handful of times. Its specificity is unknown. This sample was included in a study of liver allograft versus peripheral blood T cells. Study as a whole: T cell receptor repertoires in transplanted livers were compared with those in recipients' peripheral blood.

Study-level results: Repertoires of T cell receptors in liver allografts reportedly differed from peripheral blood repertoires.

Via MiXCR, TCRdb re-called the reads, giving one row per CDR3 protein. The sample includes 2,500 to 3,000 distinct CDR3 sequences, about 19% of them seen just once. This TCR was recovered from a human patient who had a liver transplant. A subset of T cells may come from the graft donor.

The CDR3 protein is CASSGVRWAQPQHF. DNA for the CDR3: TGTGCCAGCAGTGGGGTTAGGTGGGCTCAGCCCCAGCATTTT. V and J are TRBV2 and TRBJ1-5; D gene ambiguous. Trimming removed 4 bases from V and 6 bases from J, with 13 bases in between. The germline V gene has CDR1 SNHLY and CDR2 FYNNEI. The CDR3 loop spans 14 amino acids.